Sequencing of this TCR beta chain was carried out in a study of blood T cell repertoires in COVID-19. Study in general: Spain, Italy and the United States supplied samples that represented acute and convalescent COVID-19. In each case, the material was cDNA or gDNA derived from T cells, B-cell-depleted T cells, or PBMCs.

Germline V gene data show CDR1 as SGHTA and CDR2 as FQGNSA. V was shortened by 3 bases and J by 1 base, with 10 bases between the two germline ends. The CDR3 loop spans 14 amino acids. Original methodology: Reference gene primer amplification gave estimated nucleated cell counts. The table came from immunoSEQ multiplex PCR; TCRdb's copy has only in-frame clones and leaves some out. From that table come the V and J calls and clone size; the DNA was used to work out D and trimming. The sample lists about 210,000 clones; about four fifths were seen once. In assigning cohorts, the study relied on participant-reported clinical history.

This chain joins TRBV7-2 and TRBJ2-7; weak D call: TRBD1 (6 bases). The sequenced sample consisted of PBMCs or T cells enriched from blood (not recorded which). The TCR was taken from a woman aged 50 to 60 with acute COVID-19. In DNA form, the CDR3 reads TGTGCCAGCAGCTTCCGGGACACTTCCTACGAGCAGTACTTC. Translation gives CASSFRDTSYEQYF.